The rows below give T cell receptor beta chains drawn from one sample of a study of cytomegalovirus exposure and HLA in healthy donors. Produced via immunoSEQ multiplex PCR; TCRdb's table is partial and in-frame only. This sample has fewer than 250,000 clones; 80% to 90% occur once, and the top ten carry about 3%. The specimen sequenced was PBMCs. These receptors were obtained from a man younger than 35 in good health and CMV-seronegative. Both conserved end residues are part of each CDR3. A D gene is named only where the DNA matches it firmly. Not all rows give a size; the values are once, few, many and, for expanded clones, a class.

d_call,j_call,v_call,clone_size,cdr3_nt,cdr3_aa
TRBD1,TRBJ1-2,TRBV7-9,.,TGTGCCAGCAGCCACGACAGGGGGGGATATGGCTACACCTTC,CASSHDRGGYGYTF
TRBD1,TRBJ1-2,TRBV5-4,.,TGTGCCAGCAGCTCCCTGGGGCAGGGGGCGTATGGCTACACCTTC,CASSSLGQGAYGYTF
.,TRBJ1-2,TRBV29-1,.,TGCAGTGCGGTGGGGGCTATTGGCTATGGCTACACCTTC,CSAVGAIGYGYTF
.,TRBJ1-5,TRBV5-1,once,TGCGCCAGCAGCATGGACCGAGATCAGCCCCAGCATTTT,CASSMDRDQPQHF
.,TRBJ2-5,TRBV28,.,TGTGCCAGCAGTTTACGGACACTTCGGACCCAGTACTTC,CASSLRTLRTQYF
.,TRBJ2-1,TRBV19,once,TGTGCCAGTAGTATAAGGGGGACATCCTACAATGAGCAGTTCTTC,CASSIRGTSYNEQFF
TRBD2,TRBJ2-6,TRBV4-2,many,TGTGCCAGCAGCCAAGATAGCGGGACTGGGGCCAACGTCCTGACTTTC,CASSQDSGTGANVLTF
.,TRBJ1-1,TRBV6-5,.,TGTGCCAGCGGGGTGGGGGGCACTGAAGCTTTCTTT,CASGVGGTEAFF
.,TRBJ1-3,TRBV14,.,TGTGCCAGCAGCCAAGGCAACACCCGCTCTGGAAACACCATATATTTT,CASSQGNTRSGNTIYF
TRBD1,TRBJ1-1,TRBV9,once,TGTGCCAGCAGCGTAGCGATAACTGGACAGGGTATGAACACTGAAGCTTTCTTT,CASSVAITGQGMNTEAFF
.,TRBJ2-7,TRBV7-2,.,TGTGCCAGCAGCTTAGGCGGAGGGGGCCTCTACGAGCAGTACTTC,CASSLGGGGLYEQYF
TRBD1,TRBJ2-7,TRBV4-3,.,TGCGCCAGCAGCCAAGTTTCCGGGACAGTACACTACGAGCAGTACTTC,CASSQVSGTVHYEQYF
TRBD2,TRBJ2-1,TRBV25-1,.,TGTGCCAGCAGTGCTGGGACTAGCGGAAAGAGGAATGAGCAGTTCTTC,CASSAGTSGKRNEQFF
.,TRBJ1-5,TRBV6-1,.,TGTGCCAGCGTCGAGGGCCCCGGCCAGCCCCAGCATTTT,CASVEGPGQPQHF
TRBD2,TRBJ2-7,TRBV7-2,.,TGTGCCAGCAGCTTAGCGCTGACTAGCGGACACACCTACGAGCAGTACTTC,CASSLALTSGHTYEQYF
TRBD1,TRBJ2-1,TRBV2,.,TGTGCCAGCAGAAACAGGGGTTGGGATGAGCAGTTCTTC,CASRNRGWDEQFF
.,TRBJ1-1,TRBV28,.,TGTGCCAGCAGTACGACTCCAGGGGTAGCTTTCTTT,CASSTTPGVAFF